This T cell receptor beta chain is from a study of blood T cell repertoires in COVID-19. In the study overall: Samples came from the United States, Italy and Spain, spanning acute and convalescent COVID-19.

Trimming removed 11 bases from V and 9 bases from J; junction bases left unmatched: 9. The CDR3 has 13 amino acids. Germline V gives CDR1 WSHSY, CDR2 SAAADI. The data were produced by immunoSEQ multiplex PCR, yet TCRdb's version contains in-frame clones alone and is incomplete. Of 340,000 or so clones in the sample, about 86% were seen once. The sequence derives from a woman in her 40s with acute COVID-19. The sample consisted of PBMCs or T cells enriched from blood (not recorded which). The chain joins TRBV10-2 to TRBJ1-6; 8 nucleotides line up with TRBD1. As DNA, the CDR3 is TGCGCCTCCCGGACAGGGATGATTTCACCCCTCCACTTT. It yields the protein CASRTGMISPLHF.